One sample yielded the 21 T cell receptor beta chains listed below, sequenced in a study of shared T cell receptors in the human thymus (dated by TCRdb to the early 2020s). Library construction relied on the immunoSEQ multiplex PCR assay. Drawn from immuneACCESS, this table holds only the in-frame rearrangements with V and J called that TCRdb kept. Clones are partly lost; checked studies trace under half to an unresolved V gene and leave the rest unexplained. The sample table shows hundreds of thousands of clones, and approximately 85% are seen once. Together, the top ten hold more than 0.008% of the sample. Separately, the same data were catalogued under a study of human thymus T cells.

Sequencing was done on a sample of thymocytes. The receptors here all came from a girl under two years old with a congenital heart defect. Donor details come from another sample of the same person, matched by shared clones.

The gene calls are TRBV9 and TRBJ1-1, with 12 bases identical to TRBD1. With 3 bases clipped from V and 10 bases from J, the junction kept 7 bases outside the gene matches. The CDR3 length is 14 residues. The germline V gene encodes CDR1 SGDLS and CDR2 YYNGEE. CDR3 in DNA: TGTGCCAGCAGCGCCGGGACAGGGGGCGCAGGAGCTTTCTTT. It encodes CASSAGTGGAGAFF.

The V gene is TRBV29-1, the J gene TRBJ1-1; possible D gene TRBD1, 5 bases. CDR1 SQVTM and CDR2 ANQGSEA come from the germline V gene. This CDR3 has 15 residues. V shed 7 bases and J shed 0 bases, with 18 bases lying between them. The CDR3: CSGQARGLLNTEAFF. CDR3 DNA sequence: TGCAGCGGCCAAGCAAGGGGACTCTTGAACACTGAAGCTTTCTTT.

This clone has a single count. The rearrangement links TRBV6-1 to TRBJ2-6; TRBD2 matches at 8 bases. The CDR3 loop spans 14 amino acids. Trimming cost V 7 bases and J 5 bases; bases outside gene matches: 4. CDR1 MNHNS and CDR2 SASEGT come from the germline V gene. CDR3 in amino acids: CASIRGGRANVLTF. The CDR3 bases are TGTGCCAGCATTCGGGGGGGCAGGGCCAACGTCCTGACTTTC.

This clone was counted once. The chain recombines TRBV28 with TRBJ1-6; TRBD1 matches at 11 bases. CDR1 and CDR2 from the germline V gene are MDHEN and SYDVKM. This CDR3 is 16 amino acids long. Germline trimming cut 6 bases from V and 7 bases from J; bases unmatched to any gene: 8. The CDR3 region is CASRKDRGRENSPLHF. Written as DNA, the CDR3 is TGTGCCAGCAGAAAGGACAGGGGGCGTGAGAATTCACCCCTCCACTTT.

This clone was observed a single time. V is TRBV5-1 and J is TRBJ1-3; maybe TRBD1 (5 bases). This CDR3 has 17 residues. CDR1 and CDR2 (germline): SGHRS, YFSETQ. V was cut by 0 bases and J by 0 bases, with 13 bases left in between. As DNA, the CDR3 is TGCGCCAGCAGCTTGGGTAACAGGATTCTCTCTGGAAACACCATATATTTT. This translates into CASSLGNRILSGNTIYF. The whole variable domain, remainder taken from reference TRBV5-1 and TRBJ1-3, is KAGVTQTPRYLIKTRGQQVTLSCSPISGHRSVSWYQQTPGQGLQFLFEYFSETQRNKGNFPGRFSGRQFSNSRSEMNVSTLELGDSALYLCASSLGNRILSGNTIYFGEGSWLTVV.

Only a few counts were recorded for this clone. The J gene is TRBJ1-5, the V gene TRBV9, with 10 bases fitting TRBD1. V was clipped by 3 bases and J by 6 bases; unmatched bases: 3. This CDR3 has 14 residues. Germline V CDR1 and CDR2: SGDLS, YYNGEE. The CDR3 reads CASSATGGSQPQHF. CDR3 sequence (DNA): TGTGCCAGCAGCGCGACAGGGGGCTCTCAGCCCCAGCATTTT.

The rearrangement uses TRBV7-2 and TRBJ2-7, with D possibly matching TRBD2 (6 bases). The germline V and J ends were trimmed by 5 bases and 0 bases, with 11 bases remaining between them. Germline lookup yields CDR1 SGHTA and CDR2 FQGNSA. CDR3 length: 14 amino acids. The CDR3 DNA is TGTGCCAGCAGCCCTAGCGTAAGCTCCTACGAGCAGTACTTC. It yields the protein CASSPSVSSYEQYF.

The chain has TRBV6-6 and TRBJ2-7; 8 bases are shared with TRBD1. Germline V gives CDR1 MNHNY, CDR2 SVGAGI (reference sequence). This CDR3 is 14 amino acids long. Germline trimming cut 2 bases from V and 9 bases from J; bases unmatched to any gene: 9. This chain's CDR3 is CASSYRGTGQGQYF. CDR3 DNA: TGTGCCAGCAGTTACCGGGGGACAGGTCAGGGGCAGTACTTC.

This rearrangement joins TRBV2 to TRBJ1-1; no clear D. Germline lookup yields CDR1 SNHLY and CDR2 FYNNEI. V lost 2 bases to trimming and J lost 4 bases, with 20 bases between them. The CDR3 runs to 17 residues. The CDR3 coding sequence is TGTGCCAGCAGTGAAACGGGTCCGAACGGCATGAGCACTGAAGCTTTCTTT. This gives the protein CASSETGPNGMSTEAFF.

This sequence joins TRBV19 and TRBJ2-5; TRBD2 matches 11 bases. The V gene end was trimmed by 5 bases and the J gene end by 1 base; junction bases not matched to a gene: 12. This CDR3 has 18 residues. In germline, CDR1 is LNHDA, CDR2 SQIVND (reference sequence). CDR3 protein: CASSPPTTSGAAQETQYF. The CDR3 DNA reads TGTGCCAGTAGTCCCCCGACGACTAGCGGGGCAGCCCAAGAGACCCAGTACTTC.

The chain is built from TRBV16 and TRBJ1-2; D possibly corresponds to TRBD1 (5 bases). The CDR3 spans 13 residues. V gave up 2 bases and J gave up 1 base, with 5 bases separating them. The germline gives CDR1 KGHSY, CDR2 FQNENV. DNA for the CDR3: TGTGCCAGCAGCCAACAGGGTAACTATGGCTACACCTTC. As protein: CASSQQGNYGYTF.

The gene calls are TRBV12-5 and TRBJ1-4; TRBD1 aligns across 10 bases. Germline values: CDR1 LGHNT, CDR2 FRNRAP. The V segment lost 3 bases and the J segment 8 bases; nucleotides outside the gene matches: 6. The CDR3 covers 15 residues. This CDR3 is CASGFSDRGGEKLFF. The DNA of the CDR3 is TGTGCTAGTGGTTTCTCGGACAGGGGGGGCGAAAAACTGTTTTTT.

The genes are TRBV5-1 and TRBJ2-5; D gene uncertain. The V end was cut by 1 base, the J end by 5 bases, with 18 bases between. CDR3 length: 16 residues. The germline V gene has CDR1 SGHRS and CDR2 YFSETQ. CDR3 nucleotides: TGCGCCAGCAGCTTGATGGCCCTGGGCTCCCCGGAGACCCAGTACTTC. The encoded protein is CASSLMALGSPETQYF.

This clone has only a few counts. This chain links TRBV7-2 with TRBJ1-5; TRBD1 matches 7 bases. Germline trimming cut 3 bases from V and 4 bases from J; bases unmatched to any gene: 9. CDR3 length: 16 residues. Germline CDR1 SGHTA, CDR2 FQGNSA. The DNA of the CDR3 is TGTGCCAGCAGCTTGGTTGGGCAGGGGGGTAATCAGCCCCAGCATTTT. This sequence encodes CASSLVGQGGNQPQHF.

The CDR3 loop is CASSFYRSRHYGYTF. DNA for the CDR3: TGTGCCAGCAGCTTTTACAGGTCCCGGCACTATGGCTACACCTTC. This sequence joins TRBV5-6 and TRBJ1-2; tentative D call: TRBD1 (5 bases). Trimming removed 2 bases at V and 3 bases at J, with 14 bases between. The CDR3 extends over 15 amino acids. Germline CDR1 SGHDT, CDR2 YYEEEE.

This chain links TRBV7-2 with TRBJ2-5; TRBD1 aligns across 7 bases. Germline V CDR1 and CDR2: SGHTA, FQGNSA. V shed 3 bases and J 5 bases; nucleotides not matched to a gene: 15. This CDR3 contains 17 residues. DNA for the CDR3: TGTGCCAGCAGCTTTGGTAAAACAGGGGAAGAACGGGAGACCCAGTACTTC. Translating gives CASSFGKTGEERETQYF. Together with reference TRBV7-2 and TRBJ2-5, the CDR3 gives the full variable domain: GAGVSQSPSNKVTEKGKDVELRCDPISGHTALYWYRQSLGQGLEFLIYFQGNSAPDKSGLPSDRFSAERTGGSVSTLTIQRTQQEDSAVYLCASSFGKTGEERETQYFGPGTRLLVL.

This rearrangement joins TRBV5-4 to TRBJ2-7; 11 bases map to TRBD2. Germline V CDR1 and CDR2: SGHNT, YYREEE (reference sequence). V lost 3 bases, J lost 5 bases, and 4 bases stayed unmatched. The CDR3 has 14 residues. For the CDR3, the DNA is TGTGCCAGCAGCTCAACTAGCGGGGGAAACGAGCAGTACTTC. Protein sequence: CASSSTSGGNEQYF.

J is TRBJ1-1 and V is TRBV27; no reliable D call. The germline gives CDR1 MNHEY, CDR2 SMNVEV (reference sequence). This CDR3 has 11 residues. The V gene lost 2 bases and the J gene lost 10 bases, with 8 bases spanning the gap. The CDR3 region has the DNA TGTGCCAGCAGTTTAGGGAGCAGAGCTTTCTTT. This gives the protein CASSLGSRAFF.

The DNA of the CDR3 is TGTGCCAGCAGTTACTACAGCGGTGAGACCCAGTACTTC. Its translation: CASSYYSGETQYF. This chain joins TRBV6-6 and TRBJ2-5; weak D call: TRBD2 (5 bases). Looked up from germline, CDR1 is MNHNY and CDR2 is SVGAGI (reference sequence). The CDR3 length is 13 residues. The V end was cut by 1 base, the J end by 5 bases, with 8 bases between.

V gene TRBV5-6 combines with J gene TRBJ2-7, with a tentative D call TRBD1 (6 bases). The CDR3 has 17 residues. V lost 0 bases to trimming and J lost 3 bases, with 19 bases between them. CDR1 is SGHDT and CDR2 is YYEEEE in the germline V gene. CDR3 DNA: TGTGCCAGCAGCTTGGCCAAGGACAGCCGTTACCTCTACGAGCAGTACTTC. The encoded protein is CASSLAKDSRYLYEQYF.

The J gene is TRBJ1-4, the V gene TRBV4-1; D is unresolved. Germline assignment: CDR1 MGHRA and CDR2 YSYEKL. This CDR3 contains 15 residues. V shed 1 base and J shed 10 bases, with 16 bases lying between them. CDR3 bases: TGCGCCAGCAGCCAAGCCCGGGTCTCGGTGGCAAAACTGTTTTTT. Its translation is CASSQARVSVAKLFF.